This TCR beta chain was identified in a study of T cells after yellow fever vaccination. In germline, CDR1 is LNHDA, CDR2 SQIVND (reference sequence). V lost 3 bases to trimming and J lost 1 base, with 12 bases between them. The CDR3 covers 15 residues. TCRdb independently ran MiXCR on the 5' RACE reads; one entry per CDR3 protein. The table lists some 250,000 distinct CDR3 sequences, 6.9% of them singletons. The sample here was CD4+ T cells sorted from PBMCs, taken 15 days after the yellow fever booster vaccination. The chain uses TRBV19 and TRBJ1-1; tentative D call: TRBD1 (6 bases). This TCR was sampled from a man aged 25-45 years who received the YFV17D yellow fever vaccine. The CDR3 nucleotides are TGTGCCAGTAGTATCACAGGGCATACGAACACTGAAGCTTTCTTT. Amino acid sequence: CASSITGHTNTEAFF.